Listed below are T cell receptor beta chains from one sample, sequenced in a study of cytotoxic CD8 clonotypes in ibrutinib-treated CLL. Assay used: immunoSEQ multiplex PCR; TCRdb lists only in-frame clones, some missing. The data show about 300,000 clones, with about 72% seen just once and 5.6% held by the top ten. Sequencing was performed on PBMCs, taken at disease progression, from a patient treated with ibrutinib. The receptors were sampled from a human donor with chronic lymphocytic leukemia. Each CDR3 is given with its conserved first and last residue. The order of the fields is V gene, J gene, clone size, D gene, CDR3 protein, CDR3 DNA. The D gene is left open where the match is weak. Some rows have no size entry. The others give once, few or many, or a class for an expanded clone.

TRBV29-1	TRBJ1-1	.	TRBD1	CSVDRGDTEAFF	TGCAGCGTCGACAGGGGGGACACTGAAGCTTTCTTT
TRBV10-3	TRBJ2-7	.	TRBD1	CAISDDRASYEQYF	TGTGCCATCAGTGACGACAGGGCCTCCTACGAGCAGTACTTC
TRBV13	TRBJ2-2	once	.	CASSTRGQGNTGELFF	TGTGCCAGCAGCACACGAGGCCAGGGGAACACCGGGGAGCTGTTTTTT
TRBV27	TRBJ2-7	.	TRBD2	CASSSGGGWIEQYF	TGTGCCAGCAGTTCGGGAGGAGGTTGGATCGAGCAGTACTTC
TRBV7-9	TRBJ2-7	.	.	CASSLDVYEQYF	TGTGCCAGCAGCTTAGACGTCTACGAGCAGTACTTC
TRBV25-1	TRBJ1-4	.	.	CASSDFRDWNEKLFF	TGTGCCAGCAGTGATTTTAGGGACTGGAATGAAAAACTGTTTTTT
TRBV4-3	TRBJ2-2	.	TRBD1	CASSQGPGQGTGELFF	TGCGCCAGCAGCCAAGGGCCGGGACAGGGAACCGGGGAGCTGTTTTTT
TRBV6-5	TRBJ1-1	.	TRBD1	CASSRRDRAFF	TGTGCCAGCAGTAGACGGGACAGAGCTTTCTTT
TRBV7-2	TRBJ2-3	.	.	CASSLGSSTDTQYF	TGTGCCAGCAGCTTAGGCTCTAGCACAGATACGCAGTATTTT
TRBV20-1	TRBJ1-2	.	.	CSARTVYGYTF	TGCAGTGCCCGGACGGTCTATGGCTACACCTTC
TRBV9	TRBJ1-5	.	.	CASSVGGQHTPQHF	TGTGCCAGCAGCGTAGGCGGGCAGCACACGCCCCAGCATTTT
TRBV6-1	TRBJ2-1	once	.	CASRSGRGEQFF	TGTGCCAGCAGGTCGGGGCGCGGTGAGCAGTTCTTC
TRBV7-9	TRBJ2-7	.	TRBD1	CASSWGTAFYEQYF	TGTGCCAGCAGCTGGGGGACAGCTTTCTACGAGCAGTACTTC
TRBV5-1	TRBJ2-1	.	TRBD2	CASSSRGESYNEQFF	TGCGCCAGCAGCTCGCGGGGGGAGTCCTACAATGAGCAGTTCTTC
TRBV11-2	TRBJ2-7	.	.	CASSLGGWTMDYEQYF	TGTGCCAGCAGCTTAGGAGGGTGGACGATGGACTACGAGCAGTACTTC
TRBV5-1	TRBJ1-1	.	.	CASSLEQGVTEAFF	TGCGCCAGCAGCTTGGAACAGGGCGTCACTGAAGCTTTCTTT
TRBV7-3	TRBJ2-2	.	.	CASSLTFGWDTGELFF	TGTGCCAGCAGCTTAACGTTCGGGTGGGACACCGGGGAGCTGTTTTTT
TRBV9	TRBJ2-1	.	TRBD1	CASSVKTGGAPNEQFF	TGTGCCAGCAGCGTCAAGACAGGGGGCGCCCCCAATGAGCAGTTCTTC